This is a list of T cell receptor beta chains from one sample in a study of vaccination effects on CD4 cells after COVID-19. Generated by immunoSEQ multiplex PCR, the TCRdb table keeps only in-frame clones and is missing some. The table has 25,000 to 35,000 clones, just under 75% seen once. These TCRs are of unknown antigen specificity. The sequenced sample was CD4+ T cells from PBMCs cultured with HCoV-229E spike peptides, obtained after COVID-19 vaccination. The receptors here all came from a human donor who received a COVID-19 vaccine. Each CDR3 is given with its conserved first and last residue. A D gene is named only where the DNA matches it firmly. For some rows the clone size is stated as once, few or many, or as a class when expanded; others skip it.

DNA	CDR3	size	J	V	D
TGTGCCAGCAGCTTCGCTCTTCGGTTCGAGCTGGGGCAGTTCTTC	CASSFALRFELGQFF	-	TRBJ2-1	TRBV7-8	-
TGCGCCAGCAGCTTCAATACAGTAGGAGAAAAACTGTTTTTT	CASSFNTVGEKLFF	few	TRBJ1-4	TRBV5-1	-
TGCGCCAGCAGCTTGCGGACACAGTACACAGATACGCAGTATTTT	CASSLRTQYTDTQYF	-	TRBJ2-3	TRBV5-1	-
TGTGCCAGCAAAAGACATCCCTACGAGCAGTACTTC	CASKRHPYEQYF	-	TRBJ2-7	TRBV6-5	-
TGTGCCAGCAGTGAGGCGGGGGCTCGTCAGCCCCAGCATTTT	CASSEAGARQPQHF	few	TRBJ1-5	TRBV6-1	-
TGTGCCAGCAGTAACCCACAGGGCACCGGGGAGCTGTTTTTT	CASSNPQGTGELFF	-	TRBJ2-2	TRBV27	-
TGTGCCAGCAGTGAACGTCGGGACTACAATGAGCAGTTCTTC	CASSERRDYNEQFF	-	TRBJ2-1	TRBV6-1	-
TGTGCCAGCAGACTCGGGGGTGGTAGCGAGCACAATGAGCAGTTCTTC	CASRLGGGSEHNEQFF	-	TRBJ2-1	TRBV28	-
TGTGCCAGTAGTATAGGGGGACTAGCTTTCACCTACGAGCAGTACTTC	CASSIGGLAFTYEQYF	few	TRBJ2-7	TRBV19	TRBD2
TGCGCCAGCAGCCAGGGCCAGCCAAAAAACATTCAGTACTTC	CASSQGQPKNIQYF	-	TRBJ2-4	TRBV5-1	-
TGTGCCAGCAGGGTGAAGGGGGGACCTAATTCACCCCTCCACTTT	CASRVKGGPNSPLHF	-	TRBJ1-6	TRBV5-4	-
TGCGCCAGCGGCCGACAGGACCAAGAGACCCAGTACTTC	CASGRQDQETQYF	-	TRBJ2-5	TRBV5-1	-
TGTGCCAGCAGTGAGCCGGGACTAGCGGGAAGCGAGCAGTACTTC	CASSEPGLAGSEQYF	few	TRBJ2-7	TRBV6-1	TRBD2
TGTGCCAGCAGTGACTTTGTAGCGGGAGGGGCAGATACGCAGTATTTT	CASSDFVAGGADTQYF	-	TRBJ2-3	TRBV6-4	TRBD2
TGTGCCAGCAGTAGAGGGGGACTAGCGATAAATACAGATACGCAGTATTTT	CASSRGGLAINTDTQYF	once	TRBJ2-3	TRBV6-2/TRBV6-3	TRBD2
TGTGCCAGCAGCTTAGCGGTGGAGCAGCCCCAGCATTTT	CASSLAVEQPQHF	-	TRBJ1-5	TRBV7-8	-
TGTGCCAGCAGCTTTTACGCGGGAAATGAGCAGTTCTTC	CASSFYAGNEQFF	-	TRBJ2-1	TRBV7-9	-
TGCGCCAGCAGTTCAGACGGGGAGACCCAGTACTTC	CASSSDGETQYF	-	TRBJ2-5	TRBV5-1	-
TGTGCCAGCAGTCGACGCGCGGACGGGAGCTACTCCTACGAGCAGTACTTC	CASSRRADGSYSYEQYF	few	TRBJ2-7	TRBV6-6	-
TGTGCCAGCAGCCAACTGGGCGGTAGCTCCTACAATGAGCAGTTCTTC	CASSQLGGSSYNEQFF	-	TRBJ2-1	TRBV11-3	-
TGTGCCAGCAGTGAACTGGAGAACACTGAAGCTTTCTTT	CASSELENTEAFF	few	TRBJ1-1	TRBV2	-
TGTGCCAGTAGAAAGGACAGGGTAACCGGAAACACCATATATTTT	CASRKDRVTGNTIYF	few	TRBJ1-3	TRBV19	TRBD1
TGTGCCAGCAGCTTGCATAGCAACCAACCCTACGAGCAGTACTTC	CASSLHSNQPYEQYF	-	TRBJ2-7	TRBV5-5	-
TGTGCCAGCAGCCAAATAGCGGGAGGCTCCTACGAGCAGTACTTC	CASSQIAGGSYEQYF	few	TRBJ2-7	TRBV14	TRBD2
TGTGCCAGCAGTGGAAACAGGGAGGCTCACACCATATATTTT	CASSGNREAHTIYF	-	TRBJ1-3	TRBV27	-
TGTGCCAGCTCCCTCTCATTCCAGGGGGAAGCTTTCTTT	CASSLSFQGEAFF	-	TRBJ1-1	TRBV25-1	-
TGTGCCAGTAGCATGGGACTTAATAGCAATCAGCCCCAGCATTTT	CASSMGLNSNQPQHF	-	TRBJ1-5	TRBV19	-
TGTGCCAGCAGCTTAGGTCCTGTTGGAAACAATGAGCAGTTCTTC	CASSLGPVGNNEQFF	-	TRBJ2-1	TRBV11-3	-
TGTGCCAGCAGCAAACTTTCTAGCGGGAGGAAAGAGACCCAGTACTTC	CASSKLSSGRKETQYF	once	TRBJ2-5	TRBV21-1	-
TGTGCCTGTCCTCAGGGGACAGGATCCTACGAGCAGTACTTC	CACPQGTGSYEQYF	-	TRBJ2-7	TRBV12-2	-
TGTGCCAGTAGTATGTTGTGGGGTCCACGAGAGACCCAGTACTTC	CASSMLWGPRETQYF	-	TRBJ2-5	TRBV19	-
TGTGCCAGCAGCCAAACAGGGGACAATCAGCCCCAGCATTTT	CASSQTGDNQPQHF	-	TRBJ1-5	TRBV3-1/TRBV3-2	TRBD1
TGTGCCAGCAGCTTATTGGTAGATACGCAGTATTTT	CASSLLVDTQYF	-	TRBJ2-3	TRBV11-2	-
TGTGCCAGCTCACCACCAAGCACAGATACGCAGTATTTT	CASSPPSTDTQYF	-	TRBJ2-3	TRBV18	-
TGTGCCAGCAGCTACGGACAAGGTGACACTGAAGCTTTCTTT	CASSYGQGDTEAFF	-	TRBJ1-1	TRBV7-2	-
TGTGCCAGCAGTGAAATGCTTCAGGGACACAACTCTGGAAACACCATATATTTT	CASSEMLQGHNSGNTIYF	-	TRBJ1-3	TRBV6-1	-
TGTGCCAGCAGGCTCGGTAGACGGACAGATACGCAGTATTTT	CASRLGRRTDTQYF	-	TRBJ2-3	TRBV7-9	-
TGCGCCAGCAGCTTGGTAGGGAGCTCCTACAATGAGCAGTTCTTC	CASSLVGSSYNEQFF	-	TRBJ2-1	TRBV5-1	-
TGTGCCACCAGTGACAGGTCATTCCAAGAGACCCAGTACTTC	CATSDRSFQETQYF	-	TRBJ2-5	TRBV24-1	-
TGCGCCAGCAGCTTGGCCCTAGCGGGACACAATGAGCAGTTCTTC	CASSLALAGHNEQFF	-	TRBJ2-1	TRBV5-1	TRBD2
TGTGCCAGTAGTATTGGCAGGGGGCTTGGCTACACCTTC	CASSIGRGLGYTF	-	TRBJ1-2	TRBV19	TRBD1
TGTGCCAGCAGCTTAGCTGAGGGTGAGGAGACCCAGTACTTC	CASSLAEGEETQYF	-	TRBJ2-5	TRBV7-8	-
TGTGCTAGTGGTTTGGGGTTTACAGGGGGGGCCCGGTCGCCCCAGCATTTT	CASGLGFTGGARSPQHF	-	TRBJ1-5	TRBV12-5	TRBD1
TGTGCCAGCAGCCAGGGCTCAAACTATGGCTACACCTTC	CASSQGSNYGYTF	few	TRBJ1-2	TRBV28	-
TGTGCCAGCTCACCCGAACGTATTCTATACAACGAGCAGTACTTC	CASSPERILYNEQYF	-	TRBJ2-7	TRBV18	-
TGTGCCTGGAGTGTAGGGGGGTCCCTAGGGAATGAGCAGTTCTTC	CAWSVGGSLGNEQFF	-	TRBJ2-1	TRBV30	-
TGTGCCAGCAGCGTAGAGGGACAGGGGATGGAGCAGTACTTC	CASSVEGQGMEQYF	-	TRBJ2-7	TRBV9	TRBD1
TGTGCCAGCAGCTTAGCTGATACGCAGTATTTT	CASSLADTQYF	-	TRBJ2-3	TRBV13	-
TGTGCCAGCAGCGCCGGGAGGGGGAGCAATCAGCCCCAGCATTTT	CASSAGRGSNQPQHF	-	TRBJ1-5	TRBV2	-